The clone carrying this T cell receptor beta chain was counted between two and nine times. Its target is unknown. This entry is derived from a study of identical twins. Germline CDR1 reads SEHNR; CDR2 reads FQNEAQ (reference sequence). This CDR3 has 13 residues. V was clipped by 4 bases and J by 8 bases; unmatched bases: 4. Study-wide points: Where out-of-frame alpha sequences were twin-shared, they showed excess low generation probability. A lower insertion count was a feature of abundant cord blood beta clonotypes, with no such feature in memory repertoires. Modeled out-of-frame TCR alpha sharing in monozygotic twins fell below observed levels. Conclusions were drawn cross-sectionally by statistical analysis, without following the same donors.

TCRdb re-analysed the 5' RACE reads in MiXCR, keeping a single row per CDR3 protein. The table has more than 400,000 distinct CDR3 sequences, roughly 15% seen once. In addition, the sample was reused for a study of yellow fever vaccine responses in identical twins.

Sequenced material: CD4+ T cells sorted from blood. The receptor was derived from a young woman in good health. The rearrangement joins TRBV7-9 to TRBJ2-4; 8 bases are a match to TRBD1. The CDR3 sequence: CASSSQGVDIQYF. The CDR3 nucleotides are TGTGCCAGCAGCTCACAGGGGGTTGACATTCAGTACTTC.